A single sample gave rise to the 27 T cell receptor beta chains below, sequenced in a study of blood T cells in healthy people across ages. The second PCR ran roughly 7 to 12 cycles with a sample-barcoded 5' primer and J-beta primers. One entry per CDR3 protein, called by TCRdb with MiXCR from the 5' RACE reads. The table has more than 1.4 million distinct CDR3 sequences, 40% to 50% seen once. The sample consisted of blood. These receptors were obtained from a young woman in good health.

The gene calls are TRBV15 and TRBJ2-5; D uncertain. Trimming cost V 1 base and J 5 bases, with 5 bases left between them. The CDR3 length is 12 residues. Germline-derived CDR1 and CDR2 are LNHNV and YYDKDF (reference sequence). CDR3 loop: CATSRATETQYF. As DNA, the CDR3 is TGTGCCACCAGCAGAGCTACGGAGACCCAGTACTTC.

This clonotype was seen a handful of times. The chain joins TRBV20-1 to TRBJ2-3; TRBD1 matches 8 bases. Trimming took 6 bases from V and 0 from J; bases not matched to a gene: 5. Germline lookup yields CDR1 DFQATT and CDR2 SNEGSKA (reference sequence). This CDR3 is built from 14 residues. CDR3 sequence: CSATGQGSTDTQYF. The CDR3 DNA follows: TGCAGTGCCACCGGACAGGGTAGCACAGATACGCAGTATTTT.

V gene TRBV7-9 combines with J gene TRBJ2-7; D is undetermined. The J call is uncertain, as TRBJ2-5 better fits the DNA end. The CDR3 contains 14 residues. Germline assignment: CDR1 SEHNR and CDR2 FQNEAQ (reference sequence). The CDR3 loop reads CASSLGVSLETQYF. DNA of the CDR3: TGTGCCAGCAGCTTAGGAGTGTCATTGGAGACCCAGTACTTC.

V and J are TRBV18 and TRBJ2-7; D unresolved. CDR1 is KGHSH, CDR2 LQKENI, per germline. Trimming took 0 bases from V and 7 from J, leaving 13 bases between them. The length of the CDR3 is 14 residues. CDR3 amino acids: CASSPPAEKKEQYF. The CDR3 nucleotides read TGTGCCAGCTCACCACCGGCAGAAAAGAAAGAGCAGTACTTC. The full variable domain, rest sourced from reference TRBV18 and TRBJ2-7, is NAGVMQNPRHLVRRRGQEARLRCSPMKGHSHVYWYRQLPEEGLKFMVYLQKENIIDESGMPKERFSAEFPKEGPSILRIQQVVRGDSAAYFCASSPPAEKKEQYFGPGTRLTVT.

On this clonotype itself: A much larger clone differs from this one at a single base, so this may be a read error. The chain combines TRBV20-1 with TRBJ2-1; D call uncertain. Germline CDR1 is DFQATT and CDR2 is SNEGSKA (reference sequence). This CDR3 contains 14 residues. Trimming took off 5 bases at V and 6 bases at J, with 17 bases between the two ends. The CDR3 DNA reads as TGCAGTGCTGGTCCCGTTAACTCTTGCAATGAGCAGTTCTTC. It is translated as CSAGPVNSCNEQFF.

The genes are TRBV4-1 and TRBJ2-5, with 11 bases identical to TRBD1. With 6 bases clipped from V and 11 bases from J, the junction kept 17 bases outside the gene matches. Germline lookup yields CDR1 MGHRA and CDR2 YSYEKL. This CDR3 has 16 residues. The CDR3 coding sequence is TGCGCCAGCAGGTCGGCAACCGGGACAGGGGGTTTTGAGCAGTACTTC. Protein sequence: CASRSATGTGGFEQYF.

The genes are TRBV14 and TRBJ2-7; D may be TRBD2 (7 bases). V gave up 5 bases and J gave up 3 bases, with 17 bases separating them. The CDR3 consists of 15 residues. Germline V gene lookup returns CDR1 SGHDN and CDR2 FVKESK. The CDR3 protein is CASSKGGLFRYEQYF. The CDR3, as DNA: TGTGCCAGCAGCAAGGGGGGACTATTTCGCTACGAGCAGTACTTC.

This clonotype was counted many times. This chain connects TRBV27 to TRBJ1-2; D gene unclear. The CDR3 sequence is 14 residues long. Germline values: CDR1 MNHEY, CDR2 SMNVEV (reference sequence). Trimming shortened V by 3 bases and J by 2 bases, and 10 bases separated the two germline ends. In nucleotides, the CDR3 is TGTGCCAGCAGTTTTGGAGGTTTAAACTATGGCTACACCTTC. Its translation: CASSFGGLNYGYTF.

This clonotype was counted only a few times. The chain joins TRBV6-5 to TRBJ2-1, with TRBD2 as a possible D gene (5 bases). The CDR3 spans 13 residues. CDR1 MNHEY and CDR2 SVGAGI come from the germline V gene. V was cut by 8 bases and J by 3 bases, with 11 bases left in between. CDR3 nucleotide sequence: TGTGCCAGCGGAGGCGGCATCTACAATGAGCAGTTCTTC. Translating gives CASGGGIYNEQFF.

The gene calls are TRBV5-1 and TRBJ2-1, with D tentatively TRBD1 or TRBD2 (5 bases each). TRBJ2-7 matches the DNA end more closely, so the J call is doubtful. CDR3 length: 14 amino acids. Germline CDR1 SGHRS, CDR2 YFSETQ. Here the CDR3 DNA reads TGCGCCAGTGGTGGGGGTATCTCCTACAATGAGCAGTACTTC. This sequence encodes CASGGGISYNEQYF.

This clonotype has just a few counts. The V and J genes are TRBV2 and TRBJ2-1; D remains ambiguous. The V gene lost 1 base and the J gene lost 0 bases, with 10 bases spanning the gap. Germline CDR1 and CDR2: SNHLY and FYNNEI. CDR3 length: 16 residues. This CDR3 reads CASSEVKQSSYNEQFF. DNA for the CDR3: TGTGCCAGCAGTGAAGTAAAGCAGAGCTCCTACAATGAGCAGTTCTTC. The full variable domain, in which reference TRBV2 and TRBJ2-1 provide the parts outside the CDR3, is EPEVTQTPSHQVTQMGQEVILRCVPISNHLYFYWYRQILGQKVEFLVSFYNNEISEKSEIFDDQFSVERPDGSNFTLKIRSTKLEDSAMYFCASSEVKQSSYNEQFFGPGTRLTVL.

V is TRBV29-1 and J is TRBJ1-1; D ambiguous. V was cut by 5 bases and J by 0 bases, with 28 bases left in between. The CDR3 sequence is 19 residues long. Germline CDR1 reads SQVTM; CDR2 reads ANQGSEA. CDR3 nucleotide sequence: TGCAGCGTTTCCCTTAAATTAACGCCCGGTAGCGTGATGAACACTGAAGCTTTCTTT. Translating it yields CSVSLKLTPGSVMNTEAFF.

The chain combines TRBV29-1 with TRBJ2-3, with a weak D call TRBD1 (6 bases). The V gene lost 7 bases and the J gene lost 1 base, with 18 bases spanning the gap. Germline-derived CDR1 and CDR2 are SQVTM and ANQGSEA. The CDR3 is made up of 15 amino acids. The CDR3, as DNA: TGCAGCGCAAAGGGGGACAAAACTGGCACAGATACGCAGTATTTT. It codes for CSAKGDKTGTDTQYF.

The CDR3 reads CASSPRTGSGRRIRAFF. DNA of the CDR3: TGTGCCAGCAGCCCGCGGACAGGGAGTGGGCGTAGGATTCGGGCTTTCTTT. The chain recombines TRBV11-1 with TRBJ1-1; 8 bases agree with TRBD1. With V trimmed by 5 bases and J by 11 bases, 22 bases remained unmatched. Germline V gene data show CDR1 as SGHAT and CDR2 as FQDESV (reference sequence). This CDR3 contains 17 residues.

The chain couples TRBV25-1 to TRBJ2-3, with 7 bases lining up with TRBD2. V gave up 4 bases and J gave up 3 bases; unmatched junction bases: 13. Germline CDR1 MGHDK, CDR2 SYGVNS. The CDR3 length is 17 residues. The CDR3 protein is CASSAPTSRRWTDTQYF. The DNA of the CDR3 is TGTGCCAGCAGTGCCCCGACTAGCAGGAGATGGACAGATACGCAGTATTTT.

V and J are TRBV2 and TRBJ2-5; 9 bases are a match to TRBD1. Matching the DNA end better, TRBJ2-7 makes the J call doubtful. Per the germline V gene, CDR1 is SNHLY and CDR2 is FYNNEI. This CDR3 has 13 residues. This chain's CDR3 is CASTGDRDYEQYF. CDR3 sequence (DNA): TGTGCCAGCACTGGGGACAGGGATTACGAGCAGTACTTC.

The V and J genes are TRBV6-2 or TRBV6-3 and TRBJ2-1, with D possibly called TRBD1 or TRBD2 (5 bases each). Trimming cost V 5 bases and J 0 bases, with 20 bases left between them. CDR3 length: 18 amino acids. Germline V gene lookup returns CDR1 MNHEY and CDR2 SVGEGT. CDR3 region: CASSNRDPRRSSYNEQFF. The CDR3 DNA sequence: TGTGCCAGCAGTAACCGGGACCCGCGGCGGAGCTCCTACAATGAGCAGTTCTTC.

The chain recombines TRBV3-1 with TRBJ1-1, with D perhaps TRBD1 (5 bases). This CDR3 spans 14 amino acids. V lost 1 base, J lost 3 bases, and 9 bases lay in between. CDR1 and CDR2 from the germline V gene are LGHDT and YNNKEL (reference sequence). The CDR3: CASSQAGIDTEAFF. CDR3 nucleotide sequence: TGTGCCAGCAGCCAAGCAGGGATAGACACTGAAGCTTTCTTT.

The CDR3 here is CASSFHGGWGYTF. CDR3 nucleotide sequence: TGTGCCAGCAGTTTCCATGGGGGCTGGGGCTACACCTTC. The chain employs TRBV12-3 or TRBV12-4 and TRBJ1-2; D may be TRBD1 (6 bases). The V and J ends lost 3 bases and 8 bases respectively, with 13 bases between them. The CDR3 contains 13 residues.

This clonotype was seen more than once but under ten times. The chain employs TRBV20-1 and TRBJ2-1, with 10 bases lining up with TRBD1. The CDR3 runs to 15 residues. Looked up from germline, CDR1 is DFQATT and CDR2 is SNEGSKA (reference sequence). Losses at the gene ends were 2 bases for V and 8 bases for J; bases not matched to a gene: 9. For the CDR3, the DNA is TGCAGTGCTAGACCGACAGGGGGCAGTTGGGATGAGCAGTTCTTC. It is translated as CSARPTGGSWDEQFF.

This chain links TRBV6-5 with TRBJ1-1; D possibly corresponds to TRBD1 (6 bases). CDR1 is MNHEY, CDR2 SVGAGI, per germline. Trimming cost V 5 bases and J 1 base, with 11 bases left between them. The CDR3 totals 14 residues. This CDR3 reads CASSGGGENTEAFF. The DNA for the CDR3 is TGTGCCAGCAGTGGGGGGGGCGAGAACACTGAAGCTTTCTTT.

This clonotype appeared a few times. The V call is TRBV20-1, the J call TRBJ2-7; 10 nucleotides agree with TRBD2. Germline V CDR1 and CDR2: DFQATT, SNEGSKA (reference sequence). The CDR3 contains 18 residues. J lost 3 bases, V lost 0 bases, and 14 bases had no gene match. The DNA of the CDR3 is TGCAGTGCTAGAGATCTTGGTGAAGAGCGGGGGGGCCACTACGAGCAGTACTTC. It codes for CSARDLGEERGGHYEQYF.

The rearrangement joins TRBV21-1 to TRBJ2-4; the D call TRBD2 from the table was never checked on the DNA. The end of the DNA aligns better with TRBJ2-7, so the J call may be wrong. TRBV21-1 constitutes a pseudogene. CDR3 length equals 17 residues. This CDR3 reads CASSKVSSGGPNYEQYF. The CDR3 DNA reads as TGTGCCAGCAGCAAAGTGAGTAGCGGGGGACCCAACTACGAGCAGTACTTC.

The chain uses TRBV12-3 or TRBV12-4 and TRBJ2-1; TRBD2 might be the D (6 bases). Trimming took off 6 bases at V and 3 bases at J, with 18 bases between the two ends. The CDR3 extends over 16 amino acids. CDR3 nucleotide sequence: TGTGCCAGCAGCGCCTCCCGGGGTAGCGGCTACAATGAGCAGTTCTTC. The encoded protein is CASSASRGSGYNEQFF.

The rearrangement links TRBV6-6 to TRBJ2-5; D is uncertain. Germline CDR1 reads MNHNY; CDR2 reads SVGAGI (reference sequence). The CDR3 sequence is 14 residues long. Trimming pared 5 bases from V and 3 bases from J, leaving 13 bases between. The CDR3 bases are TGTGCCAGCAGTCGACACGACCCTGAAGAGACCCAGTACTTC. It yields the protein CASSRHDPEETQYF.

The chain is built from TRBV5-1 and TRBJ1-2, with unresolved D. V was pared by 7 bases and J by 5 bases, with 9 bases between. The CDR3 has 11 residues. In germline, CDR1 is SGHRS, CDR2 YFSETQ. CDR3 residues: CASLGDYGYTF. The CDR3 region has the DNA TGCGCCAGCCTTGGCGATTATGGCTACACCTTC.

CDR3 sequence: CANCAGIHEQFF. The DNA for the CDR3 is TGTGCCAACTGTGCAGGGATCCATGAGCAGTTCTTC. The chain has TRBV10-3 and TRBJ2-1; tentative D call: TRBD1 (5 bases). Germline CDR1 and CDR2: ENHRY and SYGVKD. This CDR3 is 12 amino acids long. Trimming shortened V by 10 bases and J by 8 bases, and 15 bases separated the two germline ends.